This T cell receptor beta chain was observed in a study of regulatory T cells in long-lasting Graves disease. CDR1 DFQATT and CDR2 SNEGSKA come from the germline V gene (reference sequence). CDR3 length equals 11 residues. V was clipped by 3 bases and J by 6 bases, with 9 bases between them. Construction of TCR beta libraries relied on iRepertoire HTBI primers and on Arm-PCR targeting CDR3 regions. Per the original methods: Segment identification across samples yielded about 60 TRBV and 14 to 15 TRBJ segments. TCRdb recomputed calls from the multiplex PCR reads with MiXCR, one row per CDR3 protein. The authors' filters were not applied to this entry. The table has roughly 610,000 distinct CDR3 sequences, about 16% seen once; the top ten hold about 11%. Time point reported: newly diagnosed GD, antithyroid drugs for less than 3 months. From PBMCs, RNA was extracted and then used to make the TCR library. Diagnoses of Graves' disease were made by American Thyroid Association guidelines.

These data also formed part of another study, on T cells in Graves' hyperthyroidism and ophthalmopathy.

The sequence came from a man younger than 35 with Graves disease. The material was peripheral blood mononuclear cells (PBMCs), obtained at new diagnosis, from a patient treated with antithyroid drugs. This sequence joins TRBV20-1 and TRBJ2-7; the D gene is possibly TRBD2 (5 bases). CDR3 coding DNA: TGCAGTGCTAGCGGGAAGGTCGAGCAGTACTTC. Amino acids: CSASGKVEQYF.